This TCR beta chain was profiled in a study of shared clonotypes between healthy human individuals. With 3 bases removed from V and 4 bases from J, the gap between germline ends came to 10 bases. This CDR3 has 14 residues. Germline V lookup: CDR1 MNHEY, CDR2 SMNVEV (reference sequence). Naive-designated CD8 cells lacked CD45RO, were positively enriched for CCR7, and omitted terminally differentiated effector memory CD45RA+ cells. Here immunoSEQ multiplex PCR was the method, and the copy in TCRdb shows in-frame clones only, minus some. This table has 560,000 or so clones, roughly 95% appearing once. The specimen sequenced was naive CD8+ T cells sorted from blood. The chain combines TRBV27 with TRBJ2-1; D gene ambiguous. This sequence originates from a woman aged 25 to 39 in good health. The CDR3 nucleotides are TGTGCCAGCAGTTTTTCCCCCAATTACAATGAGCAGTTCTTC. The encoded protein is CASSFSPNYNEQFF.